Listed below are T cell receptor beta chains from one sample, sequenced in a study of blood T cell repertoires in COVID-19. This table comes from immunoSEQ multiplex PCR, and its TCRdb copy is limited to in-frame clones, with some not included. Here the sample spans about 41,000 clones, about 85% being singletons. The sequencing input was peripheral blood. Source of these receptors: a man aged 55 to 70 with acute or convalescent COVID-19. Both conserved end residues are trimmed from each CDR3. Only some rows state a clone size, as once, few, many or a class for expanded clones.

few	TRBV10-3	TRBJ2-2	AIGRPRTSGNTGELF
-	TRBV12-3/TRBV12-4	TRBJ2-7	VSSSGLPYEQY
once	TRBV4-3	TRBJ1-1	ASSQATVPNTEAF
-	TRBV10-3	TRBJ1-4	AISDTGPNEKLF
once	TRBV9	TRBJ2-1	ASSAARRPQAGLSYNEQF
-	TRBV23-1	TRBJ1-6	ASSQVPGYNNSPLH
-	TRBV5-1	TRBJ1-3	ASSLDGGPGNTIY
-	TRBV9	TRBJ2-7	ASSVGGPTGLEQY
-	TRBV9	TRBJ2-7	ASSPFSSQSSYEQY
-	TRBV18	TRBJ1-3	ASSPSGRVAGNTIY
-	TRBV30	TRBJ1-5	AWSGTGLSGQPQH
-	TRBV3-1/TRBV3-2	TRBJ1-1	ASSQFNTGEAF
-	TRBV7-6	TRBJ1-4	ASSLSRTGLNEKLF